This is a list of T cell receptor beta chains from one sample in a study of blood T cell repertoires in COVID-19. The data were produced by immunoSEQ multiplex PCR, yet TCRdb's version contains in-frame clones alone and is incomplete. The sample lists under 150,000 clones, over 65% occurring once. Sequencing was done on a sample of peripheral blood. These receptors were taken from an elderly woman with active or convalescent COVID-19. The CDR3 runs from the conserved cysteine through the conserved F or W. A D gene is named only where the DNA matches it firmly. Not all rows give a size; the values are once, few, many and, for expanded clones, a class.

j_gene,d_gene,abundance,v_gene,CDR3aa,CDR3nt
TRBJ2-2,.,.,TRBV5-4,CASSLGVRQPDGELFF,TGTGCCAGCAGCTTGGGAGTGAGACAACCCGACGGGGAGCTGTTTTTT
TRBJ2-1,TRBD1,.,TRBV4-1,CASSQNSGTAPYNEQFF,TGCGCCAGCAGCCAAAACTCCGGGACAGCTCCATACAATGAGCAGTTCTTC
TRBJ2-3,.,once,TRBV7-9,CASSPEVGTQYF,TGTGCCAGCAGCCCCGAGGTGGGTACGCAGTATTTT
TRBJ2-7,.,.,TRBV7-9,CASSLSGGHSYEQYF,TGTGCCAGCAGCTTATCAGGGGGGCACTCCTACGAGCAGTACTTC
TRBJ1-3,TRBD1,.,TRBV10-3,CAISGQGNTIYF,TGTGCCATCTCGGGACAGGGGAACACCATATATTTT
TRBJ2-3,.,.,TRBV5-1,CASSLGTNSDTQYF,TGCGCCAGCAGCTTGGGGACAAACTCAGATACGCAGTATTTT
TRBJ1-6,.,.,TRBV10-1,CATFSGTPVIWSPLHF,TGCGCCACCTTCTCCGGGACACCCGTAATTTGGTCACCCCTCCACTTT
TRBJ2-7,TRBD1,once,TRBV18,CASSQQGAGAYEQYF,TGTGCCAGCTCGCAACAGGGGGCGGGGGCCTACGAGCAGTACTTC
TRBJ2-1,TRBD2,.,TRBV10-3,CAISETLAGGRNEQFF,TGTGCCATCAGTGAGACACTAGCGGGGGGGCGTAATGAGCAGTTCTTC
TRBJ1-1,.,once,TRBV5-6,CASSLGATEAFF,TGTGCTAGCAGCTTGGGGGCCACTGAAGCTTTCTTT
TRBJ2-3,TRBD1,.,TRBV9,CASGGTGVTTQYF,TGTGCCAGCGGCGGGACAGGGGTTACCACGCAGTATTTT
TRBJ1-2,TRBD1,.,TRBV19,CASSTGTGGAYGYTF,TGTGCCAGTAGTACCGGGACAGGGGGCGCCTATGGCTACACCTTC
TRBJ1-1,.,few,TRBV19,CASTDGRGRTEAFF,TGTGCCAGTACCGATGGGAGGGGACGCACTGAAGCTTTCTTT
TRBJ2-7,TRBD1,.,TRBV19,CASSRRQGYEQYF,TGTGCCAGTAGCCGTAGACAGGGCTACGAGCAGTACTTC
TRBJ1-1,TRBD1,.,TRBV28,CASTTTGLNTEAFF,TGTGCCAGCACTACGACAGGGTTGAACACTGAAGCTTTCTTT
TRBJ1-2,.,.,TRBV28,CASSLWVGGYGYTF,TGTGCCAGCAGTTTATGGGTGGGAGGCTATGGCTACACCTTC
TRBJ1-4,TRBD1,.,TRBV18,CASSSNRGLKEKLFF,TGTGCCAGCTCATCGAACAGGGGATTGAAGGAAAAACTGTTTTTT
TRBJ2-7,.,.,TRBV12-5,CASGPIFEQYF,TGTGCTAGTGGTCCAATTTTTGAGCAGTACTTC
TRBJ2-1,TRBD2,.,TRBV30,CAWSPRLGRGGYNEQFF,TGTGCCTGGAGTCCCCGGCTGGGGCGGGGGGGCTACAATGAGCAGTTCTTC
TRBJ2-2,.,once,TRBV11-2,CASRARGGTNTGELFF,TGTGCCAGCAGGGCTAGAGGGGGAACGAACACCGGGGAGCTGTTTTTT
TRBJ1-5,.,.,TRBV30,CAWSRGGFQGNQPQHF,TGTGCCTGGAGTAGGGGAGGATTTCAGGGCAATCAGCCCCAGCATTTT
TRBJ2-1,TRBD2,few,TRBV7-9,CASRERGGHNEQFF,TGTGCCAGCAGAGAGCGGGGGGGTCACAATGAGCAGTTCTTC
TRBJ2-3,.,.,TRBV5-1,CASSSVGHGSTDTQYF,TGCGCCAGCAGCTCGGTAGGACACGGCAGCACAGATACGCAGTATTTT
TRBJ1-6,.,.,TRBV11-2,CASSPDRIVNSPLHF,TGTGCCAGCAGCCCCGACAGGATCGTCAATTCACCCCTCCACTTT
TRBJ1-4,TRBD1,.,TRBV9,CASSARTGEGEKLFF,TGTGCCAGCAGCGCGCGGACAGGGGAGGGTGAAAAACTGTTTTTT
TRBJ2-3,TRBD2,.,TRBV4-1,CASSQGTSGGARDTQYF,TGCGCCAGCAGCCAAGGGACTAGCGGGGGGGCACGGGATACGCAGTATTTT
TRBJ2-2,TRBD2,.,TRBV9,CASSESGGAFGELFF,TGTGCCAGCAGCGAGAGCGGGGGGGCCTTCGGGGAGCTGTTTTTT
TRBJ1-2,TRBD1,.,TRBV5-6,CASSPQGAREGYTF,TGTGCCAGCAGCCCGCAGGGGGCGCGGGAGGGCTACACCTTC
TRBJ1-2,.,.,TRBV30,CAWAAQGRYYGYTF,TGTGCCTGGGCCGCACAGGGTCGTTACTATGGCTACACCTTC
TRBJ1-5,.,many,TRBV15,CATSREQYSNQPQHF,TGTGCCACCAGCAGAGAACAGTATAGCAATCAGCCCCAGCATTTT
TRBJ1-2,.,once,TRBV4-3,CASSQAGAGYTF,TGCGCCAGCAGCCAAGCAGGGGCGGGCTACACCTTC
TRBJ2-7,TRBD1,.,TRBV7-2,CASSRDGQGGARYEQYF,TGTGCCAGCAGTAGAGACGGACAGGGCGGGGCTCGGTACGAGCAGTACTTC
TRBJ1-4,TRBD1,few,TRBV5-1,CASSFGTGNEKLFF,TGCGCCAGCAGCTTCGGGACAGGGAATGAAAAACTGTTTTTT
TRBJ2-2,TRBD1,.,TRBV24-1,CATSDGTGLYTGELFF,TGTGCCACCAGTGACGGGACAGGGCTTTACACCGGGGAGCTGTTTTTT
TRBJ1-1,TRBD1,.,TRBV18,CASSSGQGWPRMNTEAFF,TGTGCCAGCTCATCGGGACAGGGATGGCCCCGGATGAACACTGAAGCTTTCTTT
TRBJ2-1,TRBD2,once,TRBV9,CASSAEIAGGTGEQFF,TGTGCCAGCAGCGCGGAAATAGCGGGGGGAACGGGTGAGCAGTTCTTC
TRBJ2-3,TRBD2,once,TRBV7-2,CASSLIPLRGGTDTQYF,TGTGCCAGCAGCTTAATCCCCTTGCGGGGGGGCACAGATACGCAGTATTTT
TRBJ1-3,TRBD1,once,TRBV4-2,CATGTGVIGDTIYF,TGTGCCACCGGGACAGGGGTTATAGGGGACACCATATATTTT
TRBJ2-3,.,.,TRBV7-6,CASSLDWGADTQYF,TGTGCCAGCAGCTTAGATTGGGGAGCAGATACGCAGTATTTT
TRBJ1-4,.,.,TRBV12-3/TRBV12-4,CASSSAGEKLFF,TGTGCCAGTAGTTCGGCAGGTGAAAAACTGTTTTTT
TRBJ1-1,TRBD1,.,TRBV10-3,CAISSTGGSGAFF,TGTGCCATCAGTTCGACAGGGGGTTCTGGAGCTTTCTTT
TRBJ1-1,.,.,TRBV19,CASSIGILNTEAFF,TGTGCCAGTAGTATCGGGATACTGAACACTGAAGCTTTCTTT
TRBJ2-5,TRBD2,.,TRBV7-7,CASSPHSGVTETQYF,TGTGCTAGCAGCCCACATAGCGGGGTAACGGAGACCCAGTACTTC
TRBJ2-1,TRBD2,.,TRBV7-8,CASSLSGGAKEQFF,TGTGCCAGCAGCTTAAGCGGGGGGGCTAAAGAGCAGTTCTTC
TRBJ2-3,.,.,TRBV5-1,CASSLGAVTDTQYF,TGCGCCAGCAGCTTGGGTGCGGTTACAGATACGCAGTATTTT
TRBJ2-7,.,.,TRBV9,CASSADSYEQYF,TGTGCCAGCAGCGCCGACAGCTACGAGCAGTACTTC
TRBJ2-3,TRBD2,.,TRBV3-1/TRBV3-2,CASSPTIAGWADTQYF,TGTGCCAGCAGCCCAACTATAGCGGGGTGGGCAGATACGCAGTATTTT
TRBJ2-4,TRBD1,once,TRBV27,CASSLRGQGTRESNIQYF,TGTGCCAGCAGTTTAAGAGGACAGGGGACCCGAGAGTCCAACATTCAGTACTTC
TRBJ2-6,TRBD2,.,TRBV5-8,CASSLGGGSGANVLTF,TGTGCCAGCAGCTTGGGGGGGGGCTCTGGGGCCAACGTCCTGACTTTC
TRBJ2-3,TRBD2,.,TRBV2,CASMRGTSGTDTQYF,TGTGCCAGCATGAGGGGGACTAGCGGCACAGATACGCAGTATTTT
TRBJ2-1,TRBD2,.,TRBV11-2,CASSLRLSGSGGADEQFF,TGTGCCAGCAGCTTACGTCTGTCCGGTAGCGGGGGGGCCGATGAGCAGTTCTTC
TRBJ2-7,.,.,TRBV15,CATSRDSSYEQYF,TGTGCCACCAGCAGAGACAGCTCCTACGAGCAGTACTTC
TRBJ1-5,.,.,TRBV19,CASSHLLSGGNQPQHF,TGTGCCAGTAGCCACCTCCTATCGGGGGGCAATCAGCCCCAGCATTTT